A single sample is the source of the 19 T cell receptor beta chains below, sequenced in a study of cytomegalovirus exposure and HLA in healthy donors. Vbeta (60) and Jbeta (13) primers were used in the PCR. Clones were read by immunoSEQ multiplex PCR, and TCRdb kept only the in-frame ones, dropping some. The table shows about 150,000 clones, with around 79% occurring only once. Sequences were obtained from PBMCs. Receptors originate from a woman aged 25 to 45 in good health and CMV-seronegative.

The CDR3 DNA reads TGTGCCAGCAGCACCCGGACTAGCGGGGGTAGAAGCGAGCAGTTCTTC. This encodes CASSTRTSGGRSEQFF. The chain recombines TRBV7-2 with TRBJ2-1; 13 nucleotides line up with TRBD2. The CDR3 contains 16 residues. V lost 5 bases and J lost 10; bases outside the gene matches: 11. CDR1 SGHTA and CDR2 FQGNSA come from the germline V gene.

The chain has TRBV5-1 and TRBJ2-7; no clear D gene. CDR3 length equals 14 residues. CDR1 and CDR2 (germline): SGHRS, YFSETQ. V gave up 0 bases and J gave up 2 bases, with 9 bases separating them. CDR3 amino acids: CASSLAPETYEQYF. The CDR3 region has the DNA TGCGCCAGCAGCTTGGCCCCAGAAACCTACGAGCAGTACTTC.

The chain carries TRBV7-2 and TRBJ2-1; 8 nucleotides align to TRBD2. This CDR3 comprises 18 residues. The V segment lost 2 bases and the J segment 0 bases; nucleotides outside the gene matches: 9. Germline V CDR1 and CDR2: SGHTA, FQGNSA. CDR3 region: CASSLRVSGGSSYNEQFF. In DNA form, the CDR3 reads TGTGCCAGCAGCTTAAGGGTGAGCGGGGGAAGCTCCTACAATGAGCAGTTCTTC.

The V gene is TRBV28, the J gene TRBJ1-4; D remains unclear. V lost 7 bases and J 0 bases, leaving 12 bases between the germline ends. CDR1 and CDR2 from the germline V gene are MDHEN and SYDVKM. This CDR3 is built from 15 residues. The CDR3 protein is CASNSPGATNEKLFF. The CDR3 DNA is TGTGCCAGCAATTCCCCAGGTGCAACTAATGAAAAACTGTTTTTT.

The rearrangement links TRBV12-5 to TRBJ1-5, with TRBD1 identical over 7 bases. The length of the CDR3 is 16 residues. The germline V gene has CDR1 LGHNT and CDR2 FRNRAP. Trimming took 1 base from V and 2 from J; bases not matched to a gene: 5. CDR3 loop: CASGLATGTGNQPQHF. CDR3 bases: TGTGCTAGTGGTTTGGCCACCGGGACAGGCAATCAGCCCCAGCATTTT.

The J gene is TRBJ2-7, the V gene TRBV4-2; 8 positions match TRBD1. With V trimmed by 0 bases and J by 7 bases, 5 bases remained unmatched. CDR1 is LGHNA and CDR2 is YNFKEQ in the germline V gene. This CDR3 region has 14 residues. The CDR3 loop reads CASSQEGQVGEQYF. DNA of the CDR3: TGTGCCAGCAGCCAAGAGGGACAGGTGGGGGAGCAGTACTTC.

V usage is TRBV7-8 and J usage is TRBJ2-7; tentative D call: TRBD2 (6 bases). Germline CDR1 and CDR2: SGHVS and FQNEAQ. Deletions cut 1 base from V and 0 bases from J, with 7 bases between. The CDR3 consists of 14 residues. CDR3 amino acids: CASSLGGDSYEQYF. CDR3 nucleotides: TGTGCCAGCAGCTTAGGGGGGGACTCCTACGAGCAGTACTTC.

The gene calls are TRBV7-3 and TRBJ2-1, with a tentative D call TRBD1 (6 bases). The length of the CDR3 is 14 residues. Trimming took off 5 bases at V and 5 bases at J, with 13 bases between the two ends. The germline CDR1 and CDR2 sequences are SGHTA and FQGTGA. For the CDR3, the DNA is TGTGCCAGCAGCCCAAACCGGACAGACAATGAGCAGTTCTTC. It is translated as CASSPNRTDNEQFF. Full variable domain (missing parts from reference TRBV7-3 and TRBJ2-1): GAGVSQTPSNKVTEKGKYVELRCDPISGHTALYWYRQSLGQGPEFLIYFQGTGAADDSGLPNDRFFAVRPEGSVSTLKIQRTERGDSAVYLCASSPNRTDNEQFFGPGTRLTVL.

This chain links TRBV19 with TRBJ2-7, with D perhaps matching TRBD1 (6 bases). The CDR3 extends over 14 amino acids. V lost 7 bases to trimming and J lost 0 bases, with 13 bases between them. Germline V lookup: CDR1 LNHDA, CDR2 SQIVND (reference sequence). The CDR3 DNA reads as TGTGCCAGTAAGAGGGCAGGGGACTCCTACGAGCAGTACTTC. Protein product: CASKRAGDSYEQYF.

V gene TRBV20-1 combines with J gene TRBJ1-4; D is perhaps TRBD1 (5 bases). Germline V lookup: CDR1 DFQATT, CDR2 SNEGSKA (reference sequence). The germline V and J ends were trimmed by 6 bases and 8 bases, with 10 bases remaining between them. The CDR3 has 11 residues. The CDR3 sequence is CSANGGEKLFF. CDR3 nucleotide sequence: TGCAGTGCCAACGGGGGGGAAAAACTGTTTTTT.

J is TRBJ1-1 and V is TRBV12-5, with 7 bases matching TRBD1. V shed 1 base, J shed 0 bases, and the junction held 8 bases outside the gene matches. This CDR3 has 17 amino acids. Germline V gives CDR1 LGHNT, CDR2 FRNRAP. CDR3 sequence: CASGLALTGEVNTEAFF. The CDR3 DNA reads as TGTGCTAGTGGTTTGGCCCTTACAGGGGAGGTGAACACTGAAGCTTTCTTT.

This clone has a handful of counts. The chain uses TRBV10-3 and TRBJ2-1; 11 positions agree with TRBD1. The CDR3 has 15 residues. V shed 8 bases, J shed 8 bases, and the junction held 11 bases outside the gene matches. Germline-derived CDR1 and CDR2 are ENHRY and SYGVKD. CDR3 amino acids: CAIGAGTGGRYEQFF. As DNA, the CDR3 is TGTGCCATCGGTGCCGGGACAGGGGGTAGGTATGAGCAGTTCTTC.

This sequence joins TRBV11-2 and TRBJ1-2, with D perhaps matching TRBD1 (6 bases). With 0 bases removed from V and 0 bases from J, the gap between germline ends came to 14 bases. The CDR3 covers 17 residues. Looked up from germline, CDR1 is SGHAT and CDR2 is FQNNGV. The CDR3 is CASSLDQSPGANYGYTF. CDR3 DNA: TGTGCCAGCAGCTTAGATCAGTCCCCAGGGGCTAACTATGGCTACACCTTC.

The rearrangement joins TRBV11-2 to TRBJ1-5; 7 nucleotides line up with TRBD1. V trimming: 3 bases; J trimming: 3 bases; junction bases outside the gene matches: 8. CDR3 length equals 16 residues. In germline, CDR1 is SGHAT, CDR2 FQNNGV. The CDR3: CASSLGGDRTNQPQHF. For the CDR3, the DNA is TGTGCCAGCAGCTTGGGCGGGGACAGAACCAATCAGCCCCAGCATTTT.

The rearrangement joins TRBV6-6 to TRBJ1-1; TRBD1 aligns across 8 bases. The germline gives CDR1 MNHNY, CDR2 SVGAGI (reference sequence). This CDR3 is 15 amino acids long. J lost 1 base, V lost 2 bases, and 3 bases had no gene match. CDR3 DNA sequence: TGTGCCAGCAGTTACCAGGGGGCACAGAACACTGAAGCTTTCTTT. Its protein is CASSYQGAQNTEAFF.

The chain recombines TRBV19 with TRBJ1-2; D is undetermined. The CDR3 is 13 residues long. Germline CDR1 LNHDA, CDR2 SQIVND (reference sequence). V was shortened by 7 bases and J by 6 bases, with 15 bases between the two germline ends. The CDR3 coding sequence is TGTGCCAGTACTCCGAGAGGGTCCAATGGCTACACCTTC. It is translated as CASTPRGSNGYTF. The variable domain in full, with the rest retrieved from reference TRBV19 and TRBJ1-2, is DGGITQSPKYLFRKEGQNVTLSCEQNLNHDAMYWYRQDPGQGLRLIYYSQIVNDFQKGDIAEGYSVSREKKESFPLTVTSAQKNPTAFYLCASTPRGSNGYTFGSGTRLTVV.

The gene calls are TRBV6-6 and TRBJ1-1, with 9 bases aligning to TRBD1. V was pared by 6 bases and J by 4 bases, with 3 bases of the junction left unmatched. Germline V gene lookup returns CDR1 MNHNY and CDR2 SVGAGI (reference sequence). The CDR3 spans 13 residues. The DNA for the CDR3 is TGTGCCAGCAGCCGGGACAGGGCCACTGAAGCTTTCTTT. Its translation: CASSRDRATEAFF.

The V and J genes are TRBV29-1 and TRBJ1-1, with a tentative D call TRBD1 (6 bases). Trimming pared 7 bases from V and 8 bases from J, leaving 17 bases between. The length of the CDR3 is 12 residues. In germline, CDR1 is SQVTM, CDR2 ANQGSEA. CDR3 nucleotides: TGCAGCGCCCACCAAACAGGGTTCGAAGCTTTCTTT. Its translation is CSAHQTGFEAFF.

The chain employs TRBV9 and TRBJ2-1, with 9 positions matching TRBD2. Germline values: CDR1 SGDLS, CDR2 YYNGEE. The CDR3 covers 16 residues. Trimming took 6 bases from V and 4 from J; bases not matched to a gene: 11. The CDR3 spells CASTGAGGPPYNEQFF. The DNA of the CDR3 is TGTGCCAGCACCGGAGCGGGGGGACCTCCGTACAATGAGCAGTTCTTC.